In its sample, the clone carrying this TCR beta chain was seen a few times. The antigen remains unidentified. TCRdb analysed the 5' RACE reads with MiXCR anew, one entry per CDR3 protein. The data show a few hundred thousand distinct CDR3 sequences, about 28% seen once. The sample originates from a study of identical twins' blood T cells. Germline V gene lookup returns CDR1 MNHNY and CDR2 SVGAGI (reference sequence). V dropped 7 bases and J dropped 4 bases, with 11 bases sitting between them. There are 13 residues in the CDR3. Whole-study results and caveats: Shared CDR3 clonotype counts between two donors mainly tracked the product of their cloneset sizes, twins included. Each donor's most abundant TCRbeta clonotypes shared more CDR3 sequences with her twin than unrelated donors.

The sample consisted of PBMCs. The sequence was collected from a woman between 18 and 55 years old in good health. V gene TRBV6-6 combines with J gene TRBJ1-3, with D unresolved. DNA of the CDR3: TGTGCCAGCACCATCACGGGGGGAAACACCATATATTTT. Protein sequence: CASTITGGNTIYF.